These 26 T cell receptor beta chains were all obtained from the same sample, sequenced in a study of blood T cell repertoires in COVID-19. Generated by immunoSEQ multiplex PCR, the TCRdb table keeps only in-frame clones and is missing some. The sample has some 160,000 clones, approximately 90% seen once. The sample taken for sequencing was peripheral blood. The receptor source for this set is a man aged 45-65 years who had recovered from COVID-19.

The chain recombines TRBV29-1 with TRBJ2-7, with 9 bases aligning to TRBD1. The germline CDR1 and CDR2 sequences are SQVTM and ANQGSEA. The CDR3 covers 13 residues. Trimming at V came to 7 bases and at J to 4 bases, leaving 8 bases not matched to a gene. The CDR3 spells CSARGQGSYEQYF. CDR3 DNA: TGCAGCGCCAGGGGACAGGGCTCTTACGAGCAGTACTTC.

This clone was counted between two and nine times. V and J are TRBV5-4 and TRBJ2-7, with TRBD2 identical over 11 bases. Germline trimming cut 2 bases from V and 2 bases from J; bases unmatched to any gene: 3. The germline V gene has CDR1 SGHNT and CDR2 YYREEE (reference sequence). This CDR3 has 15 amino acids. CDR3 DNA sequence: TGTGCCAGCAGCTTTAGACTAGCGGGGACCTACGAGCAGTACTTC. Amino acids: CASSFRLAGTYEQYF.

The chain is built from TRBV24-1 and TRBJ2-3; no clear D gene. In germline, CDR1 is KGHDR, CDR2 SFDVKD. The CDR3 loop spans 11 amino acids. V was trimmed by 2 bases and J by 10 bases, leaving 6 bases between them. The CDR3 reads CATSDSRAQYF. The CDR3 region has the DNA TGTGCCACCAGTGATTCAAGAGCGCAGTATTTT.

The rearrangement joins TRBV2 to TRBJ1-6, with D possibly TRBD1 on 6 matching bases. The germline gives CDR1 SNHLY, CDR2 FYNNEI. The CDR3 has 14 residues. The ends were cut back, 10 bases at V and 6 bases at J, with 16 bases in the middle. This chain's CDR3 is CATRYGGANSPLHF. CDR3 DNA sequence: TGTGCCACCCGATATGGGGGGGCTAATTCACCCCTCCACTTT.

A few counts support this clone. The sample has other DNA sequences that encode this CDR3 too. The chain has TRBV5-1 and TRBJ2-3; no firm D call. Germline CDR1 reads SGHRS; CDR2 reads YFSETQ. The length of the CDR3 is 12 residues. V was clipped by 4 bases and J by 0 bases, with 3 bases between them. The CDR3 DNA is TGCGCCAGCAGCCAAAGCACAGATACGCAGTATTTT. Encoded protein: CASSQSTDTQYF.

This sequence joins TRBV9 and TRBJ2-4; 15 bases line up with TRBD2. The CDR3 contains 18 residues. The V segment lost 4 bases and the J segment 0 bases; nucleotides outside the gene matches: 5. CDR1 and CDR2 (germline): SGDLS, YYNGEE. The CDR3 nucleotides read TGTGCCAGCAGCAAAGGGACTAGCGGGGGGATAGCCAAAAACATTCAGTACTTC. Translation: CASSKGTSGGIAKNIQYF.

The chain joins TRBV7-2 to TRBJ2-7, with TRBD2 identical over 10 bases. The CDR3 loop spans 15 amino acids. Trimming took 3 bases from V and 6 from J; bases not matched to a gene: 8. Germline values: CDR1 SGHTA, CDR2 FQGNSA. CDR3 DNA: TGTGCCAGCAGCTTCCTAGCGGGGGCAGTCGGCGAGCAGTACTTC. This codes for CASSFLAGAVGEQYF.

CDR3 in amino acids: CASSQGRARSETQYF. The CDR3 DNA sequence: TGTGCCAGCAGCCAAGGCCGAGCCCGGTCAGAGACCCAGTACTTC. V usage is TRBV3-1 (or the pseudogene TRBV3-2) and J usage is TRBJ2-5; D remains ambiguous. The CDR3 length is 15 residues. Germline loops: CDR1 LGHDT, CDR2 YNNKEL (reference sequence). V was clipped by 1 base and J by 4 bases, with 13 bases between them.

The chain couples TRBV29-1 to TRBJ1-1; 9 bases align to TRBD1. The length of the CDR3 is 12 residues. Germline V gene data show CDR1 as SQVTM and CDR2 as ANQGSEA. J was trimmed by 4 bases and V by 7 bases; bases with no gene match: 4. CDR3 sequence (DNA): TGCAGCGCCTTGACAGGGGGCACTGAAGCTTTCTTT. Protein: CSALTGGTEAFF.

This sequence joins TRBV7-3 and TRBJ2-1, with D hard to call. The CDR3 has 13 amino acids. Germline CDR1 is SGHTA and CDR2 is FQGTGA. V was pared by 0 bases and J by 9 bases, with 9 bases between. Here the CDR3 DNA reads TGTGCCAGCAGCTTAACTGAGTCCCGTGAGCAGTTCTTC. Translation gives CASSLTESREQFF.

The chain employs TRBV9 and TRBJ2-1; 7 bases are a match to TRBD1. The CDR3 has 17 amino acids. Germline V CDR1 and CDR2: SGDLS, YYNGEE. V gave up 4 bases and J gave up 7 bases; unmatched junction bases: 17. DNA for the CDR3: TGTGCCAGCAGCCTACAGGCCGGGACAGCGCGTTCGAATGAGCAGTTCTTC. This encodes CASSLQAGTARSNEQFF.

The gene calls are TRBV6-6 and TRBJ1-4, with D possibly being TRBD1 (5 bases). Trimming removed 6 bases from V and 0 bases from J, with 11 bases in between. The CDR3 is 15 amino acids. Germline CDR1 MNHNY, CDR2 SVGAGI (reference sequence). The CDR3 reads CASSQTGATNEKLFF. CDR3 in DNA: TGTGCCAGCAGCCAAACAGGCGCAACTAATGAAAAACTGTTTTTT.

The rearrangement uses TRBV6-1 and TRBJ2-2, with 11 bases fitting TRBD2. Germline V gene sequence: CDR1 MNHNS, CDR2 SASEGT. J gave up 3 bases and V 4 bases, and 7 bases lay outside the gene matches. The CDR3 totals 17 residues. CDR3 sequence: CASSGVAGGFYTGELFF. CDR3 coding DNA: TGTGCCAGCAGTGGTGTAGCGGGGGGGTTCTACACCGGGGAGCTGTTTTTT.

The DNA of the CDR3 is TGTGCCAGCAGCTTAACATCTCTCTCCTACGAGCAGTACTTC. This sequence encodes CASSLTSLSYEQYF. The chain has TRBV7-3 and TRBJ2-7; the D is unclear. This CDR3 contains 14 residues. Germline V gene data show CDR1 as SGHTA and CDR2 as FQGTGA. V lost 0 bases and J 0 bases, leaving 6 bases between the germline ends. The full variable domain, in which reference TRBV7-3 and TRBJ2-7 provide the parts outside the CDR3, is GAGVSQTPSNKVTEKGKYVELRCDPISGHTALYWYRQSLGQGPEFLIYFQGTGAADDSGLPNDRFFAVRPEGSVSTLKIQRTERGDSAVYLCASSLTSLSYEQYFGPGTRLTVT.

This chain joins TRBV7-2 and TRBJ2-7, with TRBD1 identical over 7 bases. The CDR3 length is 15 residues. The V gene end was trimmed by 3 bases and the J gene end by 2 bases; junction bases not matched to a gene: 7. CDR1 is SGHTA and CDR2 is FQGNSA in the germline V gene. CDR3 residues: CASSLSRDSAYEQYF. In DNA, the CDR3 is TGTGCCAGCAGCTTGTCCCGGGACAGTGCCTACGAGCAGTACTTC. Full variable domain (missing parts from reference TRBV7-2 and TRBJ2-7): GAGVSQSPSNKVTEKGKDVELRCDPISGHTALYWYRQSLGQGLEFLIYFQGNSAPDKSGLPSDRFSAERTGGSVSTLTIQRTQQEDSAVYLCASSLSRDSAYEQYFGPGTRLTVT.

The chain is built from TRBV5-1 and TRBJ2-3, with D perhaps matching TRBD2 (6 bases). V lost 4 bases and J 1 base, leaving 10 bases between the germline ends. Germline V lookup: CDR1 SGHRS, CDR2 YFSETQ. The CDR3 length is 14 residues. In DNA form, the CDR3 reads TGCGCCAGCAGCGGCGGGACGGGCACAGATACGCAGTATTTT. Protein: CASSGGTGTDTQYF. Full variable domain (outside the CDR3, taken from reference TRBV5-1 and TRBJ2-3): KAGVTQTPRYLIKTRGQQVTLSCSPISGHRSVSWYQQTPGQGLQFLFEYFSETQRNKGNFPGRFSGRQFSNSRSEMNVSTLELGDSALYLCASSGGTGTDTQYFGPGTRLTVL.

This sequence joins TRBV28 and TRBJ1-4; 8 positions match TRBD1. From germline, CDR1 is MDHEN and CDR2 SYDVKM. Trimming took 7 bases from V and 7 from J; bases not matched to a gene: 8. The CDR3 is made up of 14 amino acids. CDR3 in DNA: TGTGCCAGCACCGACGCAGGGGGCCTTGAAAAACTGTTTTTT. This gives the protein CASTDAGGLEKLFF.

The J gene is TRBJ1-5, the V gene TRBV7-2, with D perhaps matching TRBD1 (5 bases). The CDR3 is 15 residues long. With 5 bases removed from V and 7 bases from J, the gap between germline ends came to 18 bases. CDR1 and CDR2 from the germline V gene are SGHTA and FQGNSA. The CDR3 here is CASSVSAGGTQPQHF. In DNA form, the CDR3 reads TGTGCCAGCAGCGTCTCCGCAGGAGGGACCCAGCCCCAGCATTTT.

The V gene is TRBV19, the J gene TRBJ2-7, with a possible D match to TRBD2 (7 bases). CDR1 LNHDA and CDR2 SQIVND come from the germline V gene (reference sequence). The ends were cut back, 7 bases at V and 3 bases at J, with 13 bases in the middle. The CDR3 loop spans 13 amino acids. Here the CDR3 reads CASTRGADYEQYF. Written as DNA, the CDR3 is TGTGCCAGTACCCGGGGGGCCGACTACGAGCAGTACTTC.

This clone showed up just a few times. The chain links TRBV27 to TRBJ2-5, with TRBD1 matching 7 bases. The CDR3 totals 14 residues. The trim removed 5 bases at V and 7 bases at J, leaving 10 bases unmatched. From germline, CDR1 is MNHEY and CDR2 SMNVEV (reference sequence). The CDR3 sequence: CASSLGQDVVTQYF. The CDR3, as DNA: TGTGCCAGCAGTCTCGGACAGGACGTGGTGACCCAGTACTTC.

Concerning this clone itself: The DNA is omitted, as the CDR3 cannot be located on it reliably, and the CDR3 follows TCRdb's listing. The gene calls are TRBV6-6 and TRBJ2-7; the D call TRBD1 from the table was never checked on the DNA. Germline-derived CDR1 and CDR2 are MNHNY and SVGAGI (reference sequence). The CDR3 totals 14 residues, both ends included. The CDR3 sequence is CASSSSTEPYEQYF.

This chain links TRBV13 with TRBJ1-2, with TRBD1 as a possible D gene (6 bases). Deletions cut 2 bases from V and 4 bases from J, with 11 bases between. Germline loops: CDR1 PRHDT, CDR2 FYEKMQ (reference sequence). The CDR3 has 14 residues. CDR3 amino acids: CASSLRGASYGYTF. Written as DNA, the CDR3 is TGTGCCAGCAGCTTACGGGGGGCCAGCTATGGCTACACCTTC.

The rearrangement links TRBV3-1 (or the pseudogene TRBV3-2) to TRBJ2-2, with 7 bases matching TRBD2. CDR3 length: 14 residues. V shed 2 bases, J shed 13 bases, and the junction held 10 bases outside the gene matches. Germline-derived CDR1 and CDR2 are LGHDT and YNNKEL (reference sequence). The CDR3 DNA reads TGTGCCAGCAGCCAACGAAAGCGGGGAGAGGTGCTGTTTTTT. It yields the protein CASSQRKRGEVLFF.

The chain combines TRBV19 with TRBJ2-3; 7 nucleotides align to TRBD2. Per germline, CDR1 LNHDA and CDR2 SQIVND (reference sequence). Unmatched junction bases numbered 1, after V lost 0 bases and J lost 1 base. The CDR3 is made up of 15 amino acids. The CDR3: CASSIESGGTDTQYF. The CDR3 region has the DNA TGTGCCAGTAGTATAGAGAGCGGGGGCACAGATACGCAGTATTTT.

The CDR3 spells CASSAHGQGYNYGYTF. In nucleotides, the CDR3 is TGTGCCAGCAGTGCGCACGGACAGGGTTATAACTATGGCTACACCTTC. The J gene is TRBJ1-2, the V gene TRBV2; TRBD1 agrees at 8 bases. Trimming at V came to 4 bases and at J to 1 base, leaving 8 bases not matched to a gene. Germline CDR1 is SNHLY and CDR2 is FYNNEI. There are 16 residues in the CDR3.

This clone has only one observation. The chain couples TRBV7-3 to TRBJ2-1; 10 nucleotides line up with TRBD2. Germline CDR1 SGHTA, CDR2 FQGTGA. This CDR3 comprises 18 residues. V trimming: 1 base; J trimming: 0 bases; junction bases outside the gene matches: 6. CDR3 region: CASSLSPLAGVSYNEQFF. In DNA form, the CDR3 reads TGTGCCAGCAGCTTAAGTCCCCTAGCGGGAGTCTCCTACAATGAGCAGTTCTTC. The whole variable domain, filled in from reference TRBV7-3 and TRBJ2-1, reads GAGVSQTPSNKVTEKGKYVELRCDPISGHTALYWYRQSLGQGPEFLIYFQGTGAADDSGLPNDRFFAVRPEGSVSTLKIQRTERGDSAVYLCASSLSPLAGVSYNEQFFGPGTRLTVL.